The 6 T cell receptor beta chains presented below share a single source sample, sequenced in a study of blood T cell repertoires in COVID-19. Repertoires were generated with immunoSEQ multiplex PCR, while TCRdb's copy carries only in-frame clones and drops some. The repertoire includes 150,000 to 200,000 clones, approximately 87% of them detected once, and about 2.7% sits in the top ten. Sequencing was carried out using peripheral blood. Source of these receptors: a man in his forties with active or convalescent COVID-19.

This clone appeared a single time. The same CDR3 can be traced to other DNA sequences in this sample. The chain joins TRBV28 to TRBJ1-2; no definite D call. Trimming cost V 2 bases and J 5 bases, with 9 bases left between them. The germline gives CDR1 MDHEN, CDR2 SYDVKM. This CDR3 has 13 residues. CDR3 amino acids: CASSLIGGYGYTF. CDR3 sequence (DNA): TGTGCCAGCAGTTTAATCGGAGGATATGGCTACACCTTC.

This clone has a single count. One end of the junction is discordant with germline, which a read error may explain. This sequence joins TRBV7-7 and TRBJ2-5, with 13 bases that match TRBD2. CDR1 and CDR2 from the germline V gene are SSHAT and FNYEAQ (reference sequence). The CDR3 length is 16 residues. CDR3 sequence reads: CASSPGLAGYQETQYF. CDR3 nucleotide sequence: TGTGCTAGCAGCCCGGGACTAGCGGGGTACCAAGAGACCCAGTACTTC.

V is TRBV6-2 or TRBV6-3 and J is TRBJ2-2, with D possibly being TRBD2 (6 bases). Germline loops: CDR1 MNHEY, CDR2 SVGEGT. The CDR3 consists of 16 residues. Trimming removed 2 bases from V and 2 bases from J, with 12 bases in between. CDR3 amino acids: CASSYLGGANTGELFF. The DNA for the CDR3 is TGTGCCAGCAGTTACCTCGGGGGTGCAAACACCGGGGAGCTGTTTTTT.

CDR3 amino acids: CASSYGTSEINEQFF. CDR3 nucleotides: TGTGCCAGCAGTTACGGGACTAGCGAGATCAATGAGCAGTTCTTC. V is TRBV6-2 or TRBV6-3 and J is TRBJ2-1; TRBD2 agrees at 10 bases. Germline CDR1 MNHEY, CDR2 SVGEGT. There are 15 residues in the CDR3. J was trimmed by 6 bases and V by 2 bases; bases with no gene match: 4.

The CDR3 bases are TGTGCCAGCGACGACAGGGGGCGTGAAAAACTGTTTTTT. Protein product: CASDDRGREKLFF. V and J are TRBV28 and TRBJ1-4, with 10 bases identical to TRBD1. V trimming: 8 bases; J trimming: 7 bases; junction bases outside the gene matches: 4. This CDR3 spans 13 amino acids. CDR1 and CDR2 from the germline V gene are MDHEN and SYDVKM.

The V and J genes are TRBV9 and TRBJ2-1, with TRBD2 as a possible D gene (6 bases). CDR1 and CDR2 from the germline V gene are SGDLS and YYNGEE. Trimming took 7 bases from V and 7 from J, leaving 18 bases between them. The CDR3 loop spans 14 amino acids. The CDR3 sequence: CASSGGLQHNEQFF. DNA of the CDR3: TGTGCCAGCTCCGGGGGTTTGCAGCATAATGAGCAGTTCTTC. Full variable domain (outside the CDR3, taken from reference TRBV9 and TRBJ2-1): DSGVTQTPKHLITATGQRVTLRCSPRSGDLSVYWYQQSLDQGLQFLIQYYNGEERAKGNILERFSAQQFPDLHSELNLSSLELGDSALYFCASSGGLQHNEQFFGPGTRLTVL.